Listed here is a single T cell receptor (beta chain). As yet, its antigen is unknown. This entry is derived from a study of cytomegalovirus exposure and HLA in healthy donors. Germline CDR1 is WSHSY and CDR2 is SAAADI. The ends were cut back, 3 bases at V and 2 bases at J, with 8 bases in the middle. The CDR3 extends over 13 amino acids. The PCR was carried out with 60 Vbeta primers and 13 Jbeta primers. The assay was immunoSEQ multiplex PCR, and TCRdb's table has in-frame clones only and misses some. The table includes approximately 150,000 clones, about 80% detected once. Findings and caveats of the study: Data from an earlier analysis indicated that most TCR beta V segments were productive either about 90% or about 30% of the time. On later analysis, the bulk of CMV-associated TCR beta chains appeared to be HLA-restricted.

Healthy bone marrow donors supplied every sample. The sample consisted of PBMCs. The rearrangement uses TRBV10-2 and TRBJ2-7; possibly TRBD1 for D (5 bases). This TCR came from a man aged 18 to 30 in good health and CMV-seronegative. The CDR3 reads CASSEKGTYEQYF. As DNA, the CDR3 is TGCGCCAGCAGTGAAAAGGGGACCTACGAGCAGTACTTC.